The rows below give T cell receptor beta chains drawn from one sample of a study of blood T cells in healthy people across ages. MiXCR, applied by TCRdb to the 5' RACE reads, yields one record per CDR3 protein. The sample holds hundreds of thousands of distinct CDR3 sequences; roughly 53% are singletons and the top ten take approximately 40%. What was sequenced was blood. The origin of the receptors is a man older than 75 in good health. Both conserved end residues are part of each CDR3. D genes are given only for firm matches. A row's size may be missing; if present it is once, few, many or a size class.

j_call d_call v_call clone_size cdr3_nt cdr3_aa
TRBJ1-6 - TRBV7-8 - - CASSLVGQGNSPPHF
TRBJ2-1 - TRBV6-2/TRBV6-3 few TGTGCCAGCAGCCCCCCCCTAGCACTGAGCTCCTACAATGAGCAGTTCTTC CASSPPLALSSYNEQFF
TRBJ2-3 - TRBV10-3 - TGTGCCATCAGGGTTCAGGCAGACACAGATACGCAGTATTTT CAIRVQADTDTQYF
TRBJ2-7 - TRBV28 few TGTGCCAGCAGACTGACAGGCCCCTACGAGCAGTACTTC CASRLTGPYEQYF
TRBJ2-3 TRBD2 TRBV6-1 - TGTGCCAGCAGTCCCGCTGGGGGGAGGGCCTCCGCCTCTGCAGATACGCAGTATTTT CASSPAGGRASASADTQYF
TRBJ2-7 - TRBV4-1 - TGCGCCAGCAGCCAAGATCGGGTCCCCTACGAGCAGTACTTC CASSQDRVPYEQYF
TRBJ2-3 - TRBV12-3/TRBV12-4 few TGTGCCAGCAGTTTAAATAAGGCAGAAACAGATACGCAGTATTTT CASSLNKAETDTQYF
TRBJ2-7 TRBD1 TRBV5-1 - TGCGCCAGCAGCTTGTTCACTCGAGGTGGGACAGCGCCGGGCGACGAGCAGTACTTC CASSLFTRGGTAPGDEQYF
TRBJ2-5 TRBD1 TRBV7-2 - TGTGCCAGCAGCTTATTTGGGACAGGGGGCGGAGAGACCCAGTACTTC CASSLFGTGGGETQYF
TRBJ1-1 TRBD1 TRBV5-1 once TGCGCCAGCAGCTTGATGGGACAGGGGGCTTTCACTGAAGCTTTCTTT CASSLMGQGAFTEAFF
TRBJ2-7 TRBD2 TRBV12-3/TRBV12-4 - TGTGCCAGCAGTTTGAACCGGGAGGGCCAGGACGAGCAGTACTTC CASSLNREGQDEQYF
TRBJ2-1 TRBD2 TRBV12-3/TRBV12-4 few TGTGCCAGCAGTCCAGCTAGCGGGATTTACAATGAGCAGTTCTTC CASSPASGIYNEQFF
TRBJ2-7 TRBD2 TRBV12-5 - TGTGCTAGTGGTTTGGTAGTGGCTAGCGGGAGGCAAATCGCCTTCAATGAGCAGTACTTC CASGLVVASGRQIAFNEQYF
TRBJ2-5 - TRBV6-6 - TGTGCCAGCAGCCCTACAGGTCACCTAGAGACCCAGTACTTC CASSPTGHLETQYF
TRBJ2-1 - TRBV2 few TGTGCCAGCAGTGAAGCAGAGGACTTCCCTATTTCCTACAATGAGCAGTTCTTC CASSEAEDFPISYNEQFF
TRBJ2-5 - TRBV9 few TGTGCCAGCAGCGTAAGCCCAGAATGGGGCCTAGAGACCCAGTACTTC CASSVSPEWGLETQYF
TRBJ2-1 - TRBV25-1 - TGTGCCAGCAGTGAATCACAGGGACGGTCCTACAATGAGCAGTTCTTC CASSESQGRSYNEQFF
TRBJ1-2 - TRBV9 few TGTGCCAGCACCGGATCCACGATATGGCATCCCTACACCTTC CASTGSTIWHPYTF
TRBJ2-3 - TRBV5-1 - TGCGCCAGCAGCTGGCTGTTAGCGGTTCCCCAGTATTTT CASSWLLAVPQYF
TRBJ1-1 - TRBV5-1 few TGCGCCAGCAGCTTGGTACAGCAGAACACTGAAGCTTTCTTT CASSLVQQNTEAFF
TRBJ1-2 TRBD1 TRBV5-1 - TGCGCCAGCAGCAGGAACACAGGGGGCGACTATGGCAACACCTTC CASSRNTGGDYGNTF
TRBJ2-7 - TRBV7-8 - TGTGCCAGCAGACGACCCCTCACGGCGGGAAAATCCTACGAGCAGTACTTC CASRRPLTAGKSYEQYF
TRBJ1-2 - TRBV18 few TGTGCCAGCTCACCGGGCAGGGCTCTCTATGGCTACACCTTC CASSPGRALYGYTF
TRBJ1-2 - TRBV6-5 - TGTGCCAGCAGTTACTCGAACAGCTATGGCTACACCTTC CASSYSNSYGYTF
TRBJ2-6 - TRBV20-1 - TGCAGTGCTAGAGCCCAGGGGTTCGGGGCCAACGTCCTGACTTTC CSARAQGFGANVLTF
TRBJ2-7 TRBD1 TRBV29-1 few TGCAGCGTTGGCCCGACAGGGGGCTCCTACGAGCAGTACTTC CSVGPTGGSYEQYF
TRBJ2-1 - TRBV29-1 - TGCAGCGTTGACGGAGGCTTTAACAATGAGCAGTTCTTC CSVDGGFNNEQFF
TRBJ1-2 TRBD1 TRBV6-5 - TGTGCCAGCAGTTCGCTCCGGGACAGACTCTATGGCTACACCTTC CASSSLRDRLYGYTF
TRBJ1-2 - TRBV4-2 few TGTGCCAGCAGCCAAGAGGGTGGGCGGCGGGGCTACACCTTC CASSQEGGRRGYTF
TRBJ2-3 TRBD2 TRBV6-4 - TGTGCCAGCAGTGACTCGGGAGGGCCCGATACGCAGTATTTT CASSDSGGPDTQYF
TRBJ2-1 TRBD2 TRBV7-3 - TGTGCCAGCAGACTTACTAGCGGGGACTACAATGAGCAGTTCTTC CASRLTSGDYNEQFF
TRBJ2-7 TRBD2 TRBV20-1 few TGCAGTGCTCGGACTAGCGGGAGAGCCATCTACGAGCAGTACTTC CSARTSGRAIYEQYF